Sequencing of this T cell receptor beta chain was carried out in a study of blood T cell repertoires in COVID-19. The protocol was immunoSEQ multiplex PCR, while the TCRdb copy is restricted to in-frame clones and leaves out a portion. Among 250,000 to 350,000 clones listed, about 88% were seen once. The germline V gene encodes CDR1 SGHAT and CDR2 FQNNGV. Trimming removed 4 bases from V and 3 bases from J; junction bases left unmatched: 8. The CDR3 contains 15 residues. This sequence originates from a human donor with COVID-19, enrolled during active disease. The donor label of this sample is uncertain. The sequenced sample consisted of peripheral blood. The chain is built from TRBV11-2 and TRBJ2-7, with 8 bases matching TRBD1. The CDR3 here is CASSYPGQDRYEQYF. CDR3 coding DNA: TGTGCCAGCAGCTATCCGGGACAGGATCGCTACGAGCAGTACTTC.